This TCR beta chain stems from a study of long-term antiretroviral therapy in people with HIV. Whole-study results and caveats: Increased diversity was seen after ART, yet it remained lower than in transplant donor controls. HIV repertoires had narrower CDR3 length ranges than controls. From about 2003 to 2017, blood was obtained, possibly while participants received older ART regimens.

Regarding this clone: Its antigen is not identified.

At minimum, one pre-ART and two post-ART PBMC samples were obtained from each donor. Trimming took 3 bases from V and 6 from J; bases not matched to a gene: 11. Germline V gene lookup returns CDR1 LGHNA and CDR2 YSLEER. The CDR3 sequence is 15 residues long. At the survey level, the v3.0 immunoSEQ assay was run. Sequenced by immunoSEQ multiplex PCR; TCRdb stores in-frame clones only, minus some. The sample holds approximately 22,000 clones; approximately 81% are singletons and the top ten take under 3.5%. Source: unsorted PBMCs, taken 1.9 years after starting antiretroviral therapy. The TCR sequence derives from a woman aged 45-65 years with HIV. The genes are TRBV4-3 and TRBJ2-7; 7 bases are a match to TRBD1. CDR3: CASSQERTGPGEQYF. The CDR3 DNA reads TGCGCCAGCAGCCAGGAAAGGACAGGTCCGGGCGAGCAGTACTTC.